These T cell receptor beta chains were read from a single sample in a study of T cells in Graves' hyperthyroidism and ophthalmopathy. TCRdb reprocessed the multiplex PCR reads with MiXCR, giving one entry per CDR3 protein. This sample carries about 770,000 distinct CDR3 sequences, around 19% of them seen once, and the ten largest clones take 16%. Sequencing input: blood. The receptors stem from a woman between 50 and 59 years old with Graves' hyperthyroidism that later progressed to Graves' ophthalmopathy. The CDR3 runs from the conserved cysteine through the conserved F or W. The D gene is left open where the match is weak. Where a row states a size, it is once, few, many or the class of an expanded clone; other rows omit it.

CDR3 DNA,CDR3 protein,V gene,clone size,D gene,J gene
TGTGCCAGTAGTATTCAACGGGATACGGAGACCCAGTACTTC,CASSIQRDTETQYF,TRBV19,.,.,TRBJ2-5
TGTGCCAGCAGCGTAGCCGGGACAACGAACACCGGGGAGCTGTTTTTT,CASSVAGTTNTGELFF,TRBV9,few,.,TRBJ2-2
TGTGCCAGCAGTTACAATAGCGGGGGGACGTACCAAGAGACCCAGTACTTC,CASSYNSGGTYQETQYF,TRBV6-5,many,TRBD2,TRBJ2-5
TGTGCCAGCAGCGAGGAGGGCAGGACGAACACTGAAGCTTTCTTT,CASSEEGRTNTEAFF,TRBV9,.,.,TRBJ1-1
TGTGCCAGCAGGATACTGGGGGACAGTAATGAAAAACTGTTTTTT,CASRILGDSNEKLFF,TRBV2,many,TRBD1,TRBJ1-4
TGCAGTGCTAGATCGTCGGGGGCGACCTACGAGCAGTACTTC,CSARSSGATYEQYF,TRBV20-1,many,.,TRBJ2-7
TGTGTCAGCAGTGAAAGGACAGTAAGCTCCTACAATGAGCAGTTCTTC,CVSSERTVSSYNEQFF,TRBV6-1,once,.,TRBJ2-1
TGTGCCAGCACCTTTTCAGGCGGGGGGGCCCACACCGGGGAGCTGTTTTTT,CASTFSGGGAHTGELFF,TRBV12-3/TRBV12-4,.,TRBD2,TRBJ2-2
TGTGCCAGCAGCGAGGTCGCTAACACTGAAGCTTTCTTT,CASSEVANTEAFF,TRBV9,few,.,TRBJ1-1
TGTGCCAGCAGTGTTGGGGTTGGAAACACCATATATTTT,CASSVGVGNTIYF,TRBV2,many,.,TRBJ1-3
TGTGCCAGCAGCTTAGATTTAACTGGGGCGCAGACCCAGTACTTC,CASSLDLTGAQTQYF,TRBV7-2,few,.,TRBJ2-5
TGTGCCAGCAGCCAAGCGGAACAGGGGAGTTTCACTGAAGCTTTCTTT,CASSQAEQGSFTEAFF,TRBV3-1,many,TRBD1,TRBJ1-1
TGTGCCAGCAGTGATCAACTGAACACTGAAGCTTTCTTT,CASSDQLNTEAFF,TRBV2,many,.,TRBJ1-1
TGTGCCAGCAGCTCCCAATCGAGAGAGTACTATGGCTACACCTTC,CASSSQSREYYGYTF,TRBV7-8,.,.,TRBJ1-2
TGTGCCAGCACCCTAGAAGTTGAAGCTTTCTTT,CASTLEVEAFF,TRBV2,many,.,TRBJ1-1
TGTGCCACCAGTGACCGTAGGCCGGGACAGGGGGCCGGCGGGGAGCTGTTTTTT,CATSDRRPGQGAGGELFF,TRBV2,.,TRBD1,TRBJ2-2
TGTGCCAGCAGCCAAGAAGGGGGGACAGGGCTTAAAACTGAAGCTTTCTTT,CASSQEGGTGLKTEAFF,TRBV3-1,many,TRBD1,TRBJ1-1
TGTGCCTGGAGTACAGGGGCCCCCCACGAGCAGTACTTC,CAWSTGAPHEQYF,TRBV30,once,TRBD1,TRBJ2-7
TGTGCCAGTAGTATGCAGACAGTATATCAGCCCCAGCATTTT,CASSMQTVYQPQHF,TRBV19,.,.,TRBJ1-5
TGTGCCAGTAGTATTCTGGCAAGCGGTGGTTTCTATGGCTACACCTTC,CASSILASGGFYGYTF,TRBV19,.,.,TRBJ1-2
TGTGCCAGCATTACAGGGATCCATCAGCCCCAGCATTTT,CASITGIHQPQHF,TRBV6-1,few,.,TRBJ1-5
TGTGCTAGCAGCCCAGAGGGGTCCCTCCGTTCCTACAATGAGCAGTTCTTC,CASSPEGSLRSYNEQFF,TRBV7-7,.,.,TRBJ2-1
TGTGCCAGCAGCCTTAAGAACGGGGGGGACAGCAATCAGCCCCAGCATTTT,CASSLKNGGDSNQPQHF,TRBV11-1,many,.,TRBJ1-5
TGTGCCAGCAGCTTCTTAGCGATGAACAATGAGCAGTTCTTC,CASSFLAMNNEQFF,TRBV7-8,many,.,TRBJ2-1
TGTGCCAGCAGCTTAGCGAGTGGGTTCTACGAGCAGTACTTC,CASSLASGFYEQYF,TRBV7-9,.,.,TRBJ2-7
TGCAGTGCTAGAGCTATGCGCGGGGCCAAAAACATTCAGTACTTC,CSARAMRGAKNIQYF,TRBV20-1,many,.,TRBJ2-4
TGTGCCAGCCGAGGGACTAGCGATCCCTACAATGAGCAGTTCTTC,CASRGTSDPYNEQFF,TRBV27,many,TRBD2,TRBJ2-1
TGCGCCAGCAGCTTGGAAGGACGGGGTCGGGATACGCAGTATTTT,CASSLEGRGRDTQYF,TRBV5-1,many,.,TRBJ2-3